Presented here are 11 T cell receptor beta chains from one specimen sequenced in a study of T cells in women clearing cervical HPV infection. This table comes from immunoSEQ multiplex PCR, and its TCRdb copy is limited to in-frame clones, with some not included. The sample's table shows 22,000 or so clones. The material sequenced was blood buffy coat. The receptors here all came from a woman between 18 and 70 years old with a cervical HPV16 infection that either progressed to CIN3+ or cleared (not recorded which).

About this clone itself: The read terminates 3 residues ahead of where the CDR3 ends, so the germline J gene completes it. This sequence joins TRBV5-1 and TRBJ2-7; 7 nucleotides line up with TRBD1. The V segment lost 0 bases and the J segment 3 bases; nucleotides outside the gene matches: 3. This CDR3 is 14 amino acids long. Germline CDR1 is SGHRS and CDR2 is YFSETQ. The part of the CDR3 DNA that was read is TGCGCCAGCAGCTTGGGTTCAGGGGGCTACGAG. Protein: CASSLGSGGYE. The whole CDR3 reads CASSLGSGGYEQYF.

CDR3 DNA, as far as it was read: TGTGCCAGCAGCCCATCGGGCTACGAG. Its translation is CASSPSGYE. The complete CDR3 protein is CASSPSGYEQYF. V is TRBV3-1 (or the pseudogene TRBV3-2) and J is TRBJ2-7; no definite D call. The CDR3 end lies 3 residues beyond the end of the read and is filled in from the germline J gene. Germline loops: CDR1 LGHDT, CDR2 YNNKEL (reference sequence). The V end lost 4 bases, the J end lost 3 bases, and 7 bases lay between the germline ends. The CDR3 sequence is 12 residues long.

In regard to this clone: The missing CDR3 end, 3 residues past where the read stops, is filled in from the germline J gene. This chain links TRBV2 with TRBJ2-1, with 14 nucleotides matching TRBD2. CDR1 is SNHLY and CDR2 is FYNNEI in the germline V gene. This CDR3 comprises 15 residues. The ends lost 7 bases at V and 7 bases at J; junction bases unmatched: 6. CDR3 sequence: CASTPGLAGVNEQFF. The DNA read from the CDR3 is TGTGCCAGCACTCCGGGACTAGCGGGAGTGAATGAG.

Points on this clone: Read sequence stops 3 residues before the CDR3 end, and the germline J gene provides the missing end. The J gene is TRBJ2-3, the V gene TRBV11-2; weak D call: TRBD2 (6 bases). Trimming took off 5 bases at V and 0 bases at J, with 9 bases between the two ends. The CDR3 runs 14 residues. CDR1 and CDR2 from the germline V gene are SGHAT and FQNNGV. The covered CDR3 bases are TGTGCCAGCAGCCAGGGAGGTAGCACAGATACG. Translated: CASSQGGSTDT. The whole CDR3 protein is CASSQGGSTDTQYF.

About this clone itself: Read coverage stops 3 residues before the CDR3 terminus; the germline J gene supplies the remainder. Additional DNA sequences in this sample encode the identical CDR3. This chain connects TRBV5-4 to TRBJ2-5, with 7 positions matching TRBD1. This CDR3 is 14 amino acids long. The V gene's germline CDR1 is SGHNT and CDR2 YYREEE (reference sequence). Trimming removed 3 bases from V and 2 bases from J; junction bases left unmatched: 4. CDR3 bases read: TGTGCCAGCAGCTCGGGGACAGTACAAGAGACC. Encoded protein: CASSSGTVQET. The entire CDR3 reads CASSSGTVQETQYF.

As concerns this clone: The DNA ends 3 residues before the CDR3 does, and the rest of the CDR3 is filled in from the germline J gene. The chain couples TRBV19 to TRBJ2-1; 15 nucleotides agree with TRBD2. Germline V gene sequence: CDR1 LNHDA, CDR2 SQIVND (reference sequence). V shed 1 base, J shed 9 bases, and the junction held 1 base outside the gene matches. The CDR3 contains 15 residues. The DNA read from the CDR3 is TGTGCCAGTAGTATAGGGGGACTAGCGGGGGGTGAG. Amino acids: CASSIGGLAGGE. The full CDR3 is CASSIGGLAGGEQFF.

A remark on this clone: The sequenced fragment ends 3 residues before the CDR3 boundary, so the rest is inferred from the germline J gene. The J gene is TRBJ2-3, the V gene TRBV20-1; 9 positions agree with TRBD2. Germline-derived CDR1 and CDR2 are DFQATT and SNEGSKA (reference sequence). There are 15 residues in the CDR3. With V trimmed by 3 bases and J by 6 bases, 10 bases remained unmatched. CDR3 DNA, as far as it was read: TGCAGTGCTAGCCGTAGAGGCGGGGGGGCTGATACG. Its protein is CSASRRGGGADT. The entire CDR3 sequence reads CSASRRGGGADTQYF.

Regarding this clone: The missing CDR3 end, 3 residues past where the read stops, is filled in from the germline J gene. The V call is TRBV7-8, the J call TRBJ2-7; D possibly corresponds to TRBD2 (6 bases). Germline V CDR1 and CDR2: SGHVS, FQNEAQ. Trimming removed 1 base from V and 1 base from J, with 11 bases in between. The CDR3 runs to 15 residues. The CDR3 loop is CASSLVSGESYEQYF. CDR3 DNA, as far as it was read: TGTGCCAGCAGCTTAGTATCGGGGGAGTCCTACGAG.

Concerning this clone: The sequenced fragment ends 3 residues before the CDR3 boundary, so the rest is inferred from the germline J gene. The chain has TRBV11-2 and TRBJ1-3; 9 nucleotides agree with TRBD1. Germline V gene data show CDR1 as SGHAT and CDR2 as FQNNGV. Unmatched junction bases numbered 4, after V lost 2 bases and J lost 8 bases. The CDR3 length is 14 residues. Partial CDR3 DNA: TGTGCCAGCAGCTTAAACAGGGGGCCAGACACC. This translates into CASSLNRGPDT. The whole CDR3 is CASSLNRGPDTIYF.

Partial CDR3 DNA: TGTGCCAGCAGCTTCGCCCCTGAGGGTACG. It translates to CASSFAPEGT. The entire CDR3 is CASSFAPEGTQYF. The chain combines TRBV7-9 with TRBJ2-3; perhaps TRBD2 as D (5 bases). The CDR3 end falls 3 residues outside the read, so it is completed with the germline J gene. The V end lost 3 bases, the J end lost 8 bases, and 12 bases lay between the germline ends. This CDR3 has 13 amino acids. Per germline, CDR1 SEHNR and CDR2 FQNEAQ (reference sequence).

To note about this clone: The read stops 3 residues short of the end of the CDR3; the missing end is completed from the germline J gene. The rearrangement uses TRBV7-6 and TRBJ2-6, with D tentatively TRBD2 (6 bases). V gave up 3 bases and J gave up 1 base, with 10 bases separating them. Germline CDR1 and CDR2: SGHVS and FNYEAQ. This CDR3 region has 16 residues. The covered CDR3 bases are TGTGCCAGCAGCTTCCCCCGGGGGTCTGGGGCCAACGTC. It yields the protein CASSFPRGSGANV. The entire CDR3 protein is CASSFPRGSGANVLTF.